This T cell receptor beta chain was captured in a study of beta chain features in type 1 diabetes. The germline CDR1 and CDR2 sequences are SGDLS and YYNGEE. The length of the CDR3 is 14 residues. Trimming at V came to 0 bases and at J to 4 bases, leaving 2 bases not matched to a gene. Expressed TCRB transcripts were sequenced because the entire RNA isolate underwent reverse transcription. TCRdb keeps only in-frame clones here, not all; method: immunoSEQ multiplex PCR. The sample yields 970,000 or so clones, roughly 15% seen once. Note on this clone: This same CDR3 is encoded by further DNA sequences in the sample.

The chain is built from TRBV9 and TRBJ2-3; 7 positions agree with TRBD2. The sample taken for sequencing was naive CD4+ T cells from blood. The sequence was collected from a woman between 18 and 29 years old in good health. The CDR3 protein is CASSVGAGADTQYF. The CDR3 bases are TGTGCCAGCAGCGTAGGTGCGGGAGCAGATACGCAGTATTTT.